This TCR beta chain was recorded in a study of cytomegalovirus exposure and HLA in healthy donors. On this clone: What it binds is unknown.

Primers included in the PCR were 60 Vbeta and 13 Jbeta primers. Data came from immunoSEQ multiplex PCR; TCRdb stores just in-frame clones and leaves some out. The sample records under 95,000 clones, under 80% being singletons. The V segment lost 9 bases and the J segment 0 bases; nucleotides outside the gene matches: 7. The CDR3 is 15 residues long. CDR1 is MNHEY and CDR2 is SMNVEV in the germline V gene (reference sequence). Overall study findings and caveats: It was in a later analysis that TCR association rates were seen to vary by HLA locus, highest for DRB1 and lowest for HLA-C. Later analysis identified several of the most significant clusters that appeared linked to common viral pathogens. The study recorded 164 TCR beta chains that were cytomegalovirus-associated.

This TCR derives from a boy between 10 and 17 years old in good health and CMV-seronegative. The chain is built from TRBV27 and TRBJ2-1; 8 nucleotides align to TRBD1. Sequenced input: PBMCs. CDR3 coding DNA: TGTGCCAGTTACGGTGGACAGGGCTCCTACAATGAGCAGTTCTTC. Encoded protein: CASYGGQGSYNEQFF.